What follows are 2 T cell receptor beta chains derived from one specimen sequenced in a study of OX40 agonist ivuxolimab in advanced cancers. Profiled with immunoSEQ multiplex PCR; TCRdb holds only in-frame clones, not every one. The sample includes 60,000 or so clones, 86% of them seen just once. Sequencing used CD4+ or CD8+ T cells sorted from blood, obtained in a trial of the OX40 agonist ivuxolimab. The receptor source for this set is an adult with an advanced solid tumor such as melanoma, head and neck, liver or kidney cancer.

CDR3 nucleotide sequence: TGTGCCAGCAGTCGGGCCCAGAGCTCCTACAATGAGCAGTTCTTC. Translation gives CASSRAQSSYNEQFF. The V and J genes are TRBV14 and TRBJ2-1; D gene unclear. Per germline, CDR1 SGHDN and CDR2 FVKESK. The CDR3 covers 15 residues. The germline V and J ends were trimmed by 6 bases and 0 bases, with 12 bases remaining between them. The full variable domain, in which reference TRBV14 and TRBJ2-1 provide the parts outside the CDR3, is EAGVTQFPSHSVIEKGQTVTLRCDPISGHDNLYWYRRVMGKEIKFLLHFVKESKQDESGMPNNRFLAERTGGTYSTLKVQPAELEDSGVYFCASSRAQSSYNEQFFGPGTRLTVL.

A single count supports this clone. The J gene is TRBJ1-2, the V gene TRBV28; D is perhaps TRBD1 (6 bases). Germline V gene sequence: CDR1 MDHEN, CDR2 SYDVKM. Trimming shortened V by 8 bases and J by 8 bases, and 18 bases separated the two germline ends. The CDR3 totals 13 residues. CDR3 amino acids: CASWSGGAEGYTF. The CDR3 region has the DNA TGTGCCAGCTGGAGCGGGGGCGCGGAAGGCTACACCTTC.